These T cell receptor beta chains were read from a single sample in a study of OX40 agonist ivuxolimab in advanced cancers. The protocol was immunoSEQ multiplex PCR, while the TCRdb copy is restricted to in-frame clones and leaves out a portion. Seen here are tens of thousands of clones, about 89% observed once, and the top ten hold 10% to 15%. The sequences come from CD4+ or CD8+ T cells sorted from blood, collected in a trial of the OX40 agonist ivuxolimab. The receptors originated from an adult with an advanced solid tumor such as melanoma, head and neck, liver or kidney cancer. Both conserved end residues are part of each CDR3. D genes are given only for firm matches. For some rows the clone size is stated as once, few or many, or as a class when expanded; others skip it.

TRBJ1-2	-	-	TRBV4-2	TGTGCCAGCAGCCAAGATTCCACCTATGGCTACACCTTC	CASSQDSTYGYTF
TRBJ1-4	-	-	TRBV28	TGTGCCAGCAGTGTTGGGCCGGATGAAAAACTGTTTTTT	CASSVGPDEKLFF
TRBJ2-1	TRBD2	-	TRBV4-1	TGCGCCAGCAGCCAACAAGCGGGGGGGGCGGATGAGCAGTTCTTC	CASSQQAGGADEQFF
TRBJ2-1	-	-	TRBV5-5	TGTGCCAGCAGCCTCCAACGGGCGGTTGGGTACAATGAGCAGTTCTTC	CASSLQRAVGYNEQFF
TRBJ2-7	-	-	TRBV27	TGTGCCAGCAGTTTTGAGAAAATTGGCGAGCAGTACTTC	CASSFEKIGEQYF
TRBJ2-7	TRBD1	-	TRBV7-3	TGTGCCAGCAGCTTAATTCCGGACAGGGAGGTCGAGCAGTACTTC	CASSLIPDREVEQYF
TRBJ2-3	TRBD2	few	TRBV5-4	TGTGCCAGCAGCTTGTATGGAGCCGGGAGGCCCCCGGATACGCAGTATTTT	CASSLYGAGRPPDTQYF
TRBJ2-2	TRBD1	-	TRBV10-3	TGTGCCACCAAGGGACAGGGGGTTCCCGGGGAGCTGTTTTTT	CATKGQGVPGELFF
TRBJ2-2	-	-	TRBV21-1	TGTGCCAGCAGCAAAAGAGTGGGAGTCTCCCACAACACCGGGGAGCTGTTTTTT	CASSKRVGVSHNTGELFF
TRBJ1-5	TRBD1	-	TRBV15	TGTGCCACCAGCAGGCCTACAGGGGGCGGTCAGCCCCAGCATTTT	CATSRPTGGGQPQHF
TRBJ2-5	-	-	TRBV19	TGTGCCAGTAGTATCGCTTGGGGCGGTGGAGAGACCCAGTACTTC	CASSIAWGGGETQYF
TRBJ1-1	-	once	TRBV6-5	TGTGCCAGCAGTAGGACACTGGGGAACACTGAAGCTTTCTTT	CASSRTLGNTEAFF
TRBJ2-5	-	-	TRBV28	TGTGCCAGCAGTAAAACAAACAGGGAAGAGACCCAGTACTTC	CASSKTNREETQYF
TRBJ2-7	-	-	TRBV4-1	TGCGCCAGCAGCCAAGTAATGACTCCCATGCAGTACTTC	CASSQVMTPMQYF
TRBJ1-2	-	-	TRBV5-1	TGTGCCAGCAGCTTGGCCGGAGTATCGATTGGCTACACCTTC	CASSLAGVSIGYTF
TRBJ1-4	-	-	TRBV5-5	TGTGCCAGCAGCTTTGAGGGTGGAGTTAATGAAAAACTGTTTTTT	CASSFEGGVNEKLFF
TRBJ2-5	-	-	TRBV7-9	TGTGCCAGCAGCCCCTTTCCGTTGGAGACCCAGTACTTC	CASSPFPLETQYF
TRBJ2-7	-	medium-sized	TRBV27	TGTGCCAGCAGTTTATTGGGTGACGAGCAGTACTTC	CASSLLGDEQYF
TRBJ2-5	TRBD1	-	TRBV5-1	TGCGCCAGCAGACCAGGGACAGTCCAAGAGACCCAGTACTTC	CASRPGTVQETQYF
TRBJ1-2	TRBD1	-	TRBV11-2	TGTGCCAGCAGCCCTGCTTATTGGGGACAGCTATATGGCTACACCTTC	CASSPAYWGQLYGYTF
TRBJ2-2	-	-	TRBV6-6	TGTGCCAGCAGTTTGACGGGACACGATAACACCGGGGAGCTGTTTTTT	CASSLTGHDNTGELFF
TRBJ1-1	-	-	TRBV7-9	TGTGCCAGCAGCTTATGGGGGGAGAACACTGAAGCTTTCTTT	CASSLWGENTEAFF
TRBJ2-7	-	-	TRBV5-1	TGCGCCAGCAGCTTGGATTTATCGGAATACAACTACGAGCAGTACTTC	CASSLDLSEYNYEQYF
TRBJ2-7	TRBD2	-	TRBV15	TGTGCCACCAGCAGAGATCTAGCGGGAGGATCCTACGAGCAGTACTTC	CATSRDLAGGSYEQYF
TRBJ2-3	-	once	TRBV29-1	TGCAGCGTTGACGCCAGGGGCACAGATACGCAGTATTTT	CSVDARGTDTQYF
TRBJ2-7	TRBD1	-	TRBV7-9	TGTGCCAGCAGCTTAGGTGGACAGGGGGCTGCATTCTTC	CASSLGGQGAAFF
TRBJ2-7	TRBD1	-	TRBV28	TGTGCCATCCTTCCGGGACAGGGTACGGGCGAGCAGTACTTC	CAILPGQGTGEQYF
TRBJ2-2	-	once	TRBV19	TGTGCCAGTTCTTACGCGGGGGCAGGTTACTCCGGGGAGCTGTTTTTT	CASSYAGAGYSGELFF
TRBJ2-7	-	-	TRBV6-1	TGTGCCAGCAGTTTAGGACAGATCTACGAGCAGTACTTC	CASSLGQIYEQYF
TRBJ2-1	TRBD2	-	TRBV5-1	TGTGCCAGCAGACCTACCTCGACTAGCGGGTTTTACAATGAGCAGTTCTTC	CASRPTSTSGFYNEQFF
TRBJ1-3	TRBD1	-	TRBV6-5	TGTGCCAGCAGATCAGGGGGCGCTTACGGAAACACCATATATTTT	CASRSGGAYGNTIYF
TRBJ2-5	TRBD1	once	TRBV5-1	TGCGCCAGCAGCTCAATTACAGGGGGCGGAGAGACCCAGTACTTC	CASSSITGGGETQYF
TRBJ2-7	-	once	TRBV5-5	TGTGCCAGCAGCTCACAGAGCTACGAGCAGTACTTC	CASSSQSYEQYF
TRBJ2-6	-	once	TRBV5-1	TGCGCCAGCACCGACAGCTCTGGGGCCAACGTCCTGACTTTC	CASTDSSGANVLTF
TRBJ1-1	TRBD1	-	TRBV19	TGTGCCAGTGGGAGGAGGGGGCCCGACACTGAAGCTTTCTTT	CASGRRGPDTEAFF